This TCR beta chain came from a study of blood T cell repertoires in COVID-19. The V gene lost 5 bases and the J gene lost 0 bases, with 16 bases spanning the gap. This CDR3 comprises 16 residues. Germline CDR1 and CDR2: SGHVS and FQNEAQ. The table came from immunoSEQ multiplex PCR; TCRdb's copy has only in-frame clones and leaves some out. The table records over 85,000 clones, 60% to 80% of them present only once. Sequenced input: peripheral blood. The source is a woman over 75 with active or convalescent COVID-19. The chain recombines TRBV7-8 with TRBJ1-1, with D perhaps TRBD1 (6 bases). The CDR3 sequence is CASSPLSGGMNTEAFF. The CDR3 coding sequence is TGTGCCAGCAGCCCCCTCTCGGGGGGCATGAACACTGAAGCTTTCTTT.